Each of the 23 T cell receptor beta chains below was sequenced from the same sample in a study of technical replicates of blood from a few donors (TCRdb year 2017). Library creation used the immunoSEQ multiplex PCR assay. TCRdb took over this immuneACCESS table, retaining in-frame rearrangements with V and J assigned. Such tables are incomplete; in checked studies, under half of the missing clones stem from an unresolved V gene, and the remainder is unexplained. The sample profile shows about 13,000 clones; 75% to 85% of them were found once. More than 10% of the sample lies in the top ten. What was sequenced was PBMCs. These receptors were obtained from a human donor in good health.

This clone has just one count. The CDR3: CASSTSGSSYNEQFF. The CDR3 region has the DNA TGTGCCAGCAGCACTAGCGGGAGCTCCTACAATGAGCAGTTCTTC. The chain has TRBV6-4 and TRBJ2-1; 11 bases align to TRBD2. This CDR3 is built from 15 residues. Germline-derived CDR1 and CDR2 are MRHNA and SNTAGT. V lost 6 bases and J lost 0; bases outside the gene matches: 1.

The J gene is TRBJ2-5, the V gene TRBV6-6; D not certain. CDR3 length: 13 residues. V was cut by 5 bases and J by 5 bases, with 12 bases left in between. The germline V gene has CDR1 MNHNY and CDR2 SVGAGI (reference sequence). The CDR3 is CASSNSRVETQYF. The CDR3 DNA follows: TGTGCCAGCAGTAACAGCCGCGTGGAGACCCAGTACTTC.

The V gene is TRBV5-8, the J gene TRBJ2-3, with 14 bases lining up with TRBD2. The germline V gene encodes CDR1 SGHTS and CDR2 YDEGEE. The CDR3 has 20 residues. The V gene end was trimmed by 5 bases and the J gene end by 3 bases; junction bases not matched to a gene: 17. CDR3 coding DNA: TGTGCCAGCAGGAAGACTAGCGGGAGGGCCGGGTCCGGAAGTACAGATACGCAGTATTTT. Protein: CASRKTSGRAGSGSTDTQYF. Drawing the rest from reference TRBV5-8 and TRBJ2-3, the complete variable domain is EAGVTQSPTHLIKTRGQQATLRCSPISGHTSVYWYQQALGLGLQFLLWYDEGEERNRGNFPPRFSGRQFPNYSSELNVNALELEDSALYLCASRKTSGRAGSGSTDTQYFGPGTRLTVL.

The chain carries TRBV5-6 and TRBJ1-2; D remains unclear. V was trimmed by 0 bases and J by 6 bases, leaving 15 bases between them. The CDR3 covers 15 residues. Germline V CDR1 and CDR2: SGHDT, YYEEEE. CDR3 nucleotide sequence: TGTGCCAGCAGCTTGGGGGTTCTAGGTGGAGATGGCTACACCTTC. It yields the protein CASSLGVLGGDGYTF.

The rearrangement joins TRBV7-9 to TRBJ2-3; TRBD2 is a possible D gene (6 bases). Trimming cost V 3 bases and J 2 bases, with 9 bases left between them. Per germline, CDR1 SEHNR and CDR2 FQNEAQ (reference sequence). This CDR3 is 14 amino acids long. This chain's CDR3 is CASSLGLYTDTQYF. In DNA form, the CDR3 reads TGTGCCAGCAGCTTGGGACTCTACACAGATACGCAGTATTTT. The whole variable domain, filled in from reference TRBV7-9 and TRBJ2-3, reads DTGVSQNPRHKITKRGQNVTFRCDPISEHNRLYWYRQTLGQGPEFLTYFQNEAQLEKSRLLSDRFSAERPKGSFSTLEIQRTEQGDSAMYLCASSLGLYTDTQYFGPGTRLTVL.

This clone was detected only a few times. The rearrangement joins TRBV5-1 to TRBJ2-7; D might be TRBD2 (5 bases). This CDR3 has 14 amino acids. The V end was cut by 1 base, the J end by 6 bases, with 14 bases between. Germline CDR1 SGHRS, CDR2 YFSETQ. CDR3 residues: CASSLTGGGFEQYF. For the CDR3, the DNA is TGCGCCAGCAGCTTGACCGGAGGAGGCTTCGAGCAGTACTTC.

The J gene is TRBJ2-7, the V gene TRBV5-1; TRBD2 matches 12 bases. The CDR3 totals 16 residues. V trimming: 1 base; J trimming: 6 bases; junction bases outside the gene matches: 8. Germline-derived CDR1 and CDR2 are SGHRS and YFSETQ. The CDR3 spells CASSLRNRLAGAEQYF. CDR3 sequence (DNA): TGCGCCAGCAGCTTGAGAAACCGACTAGCGGGAGCCGAGCAGTACTTC.

The chain has TRBV2 and TRBJ2-7; 8 bases align to TRBD1. This CDR3 is built from 15 residues. Germline V gives CDR1 SNHLY, CDR2 FYNNEI. Germline trimming cut 5 bases from V and 6 bases from J; bases unmatched to any gene: 12. The CDR3 loop reads CASSPRQGQESEQYF. CDR3 in DNA: TGTGCCAGCAGTCCAAGACAGGGGCAAGAAAGCGAGCAGTACTTC. Drawing the rest from reference TRBV2 and TRBJ2-7, the complete variable domain is EPEVTQTPSHQVTQMGQEVILRCVPISNHLYFYWYRQILGQKVEFLVSFYNNEISEKSEIFDDQFSVERPDGSNFTLKIRSTKLEDSAMYFCASSPRQGQESEQYFGPGTRLTVT.

This chain connects TRBV5-1 to TRBJ2-5; D is perhaps TRBD2 (5 bases). The V gene lost 0 bases and the J gene lost 1 base, with 7 bases spanning the gap. CDR3 length: 14 amino acids. In germline, CDR1 is SGHRS, CDR2 YFSETQ. CDR3 region: CASSLGEGQETQYF. The CDR3 DNA reads TGCGCCAGCAGCTTGGGCGAGGGCCAAGAGACCCAGTACTTC.

V and J are TRBV5-4 and TRBJ2-2; TRBD2 aligns across 10 bases. CDR3 length equals 19 residues. The V gene's germline CDR1 is SGHNT and CDR2 YYREEE (reference sequence). The V and J ends lost 4 bases and 0 bases, in that order; junction bases with no gene match: 12. This CDR3 is CASSVGIAGGTPNTGELFF. The CDR3, as DNA: TGTGCCAGCAGCGTAGGAATAGCGGGAGGAACGCCGAACACCGGGGAGCTGTTTTTT.

This clone was found once. V and J are TRBV6-5 and TRBJ2-1, with a weak D call TRBD2 (6 bases). Germline V gene sequence: CDR1 MNHEY, CDR2 SVGAGI. This CDR3 spans 13 amino acids. Trimming shortened V by 7 bases and J by 9 bases, and 16 bases separated the two germline ends. The CDR3, as DNA: TGTGCCAGCAACATAGGGTTGGGGGGTGAGCAGTTCTTC. Translating it yields CASNIGLGGEQFF.

This clone was seen only once. J is TRBJ1-4 and V is TRBV6-6, with 9 positions matching TRBD1. Germline trimming cut 2 bases from V and 3 bases from J; bases unmatched to any gene: 4. Germline CDR1 is MNHNY and CDR2 is SVGAGI (reference sequence). This CDR3 spans 16 amino acids. The CDR3 bases are TGTGCCAGCAGTTACAGGACAGGGGCGGCTAATGAAAAACTGTTTTTT. Amino acid sequence: CASSYRTGAANEKLFF.

Written as DNA, the CDR3 is TGTGCCAGCTCACAAGGACAGGGTTACGAGCAGTACTTC. As protein: CASSQGQGYEQYF. The J gene is TRBJ2-7, the V gene TRBV18; the match to TRBD1 covers 8 bases. This CDR3 comprises 13 residues. Germline lookup yields CDR1 KGHSH and CDR2 LQKENI. The V gene end was trimmed by 4 bases and the J gene end by 4 bases; junction bases not matched to a gene: 3.

This chain connects TRBV7-9 to TRBJ1-1, with 7 positions matching TRBD1. In germline, CDR1 is SEHNR, CDR2 FQNEAQ (reference sequence). The trim removed 2 bases at V and 1 base at J, leaving 7 bases unmatched. The CDR3 consists of 16 residues. This chain's CDR3 is CASSLRRGRWNTEAFF. The CDR3 nucleotides are TGTGCCAGCAGCTTAAGGAGGGGGCGGTGGAACACTGAAGCTTTCTTT.

The chain links TRBV5-1 to TRBJ2-4; D perhaps matches TRBD1 (7 bases). The CDR3 spans 16 residues. V gave up 0 bases and J gave up 5 bases, with 15 bases separating them. From germline, CDR1 is SGHRS and CDR2 YFSETQ. CDR3 nucleotide sequence: TGCGCCAGCAGCTTGGTGCAGGGGGGTTCGGAAAACATTCAGTACTTC. Translating gives CASSLVQGGSENIQYF.

The chain recombines TRBV7-9 with TRBJ1-5; maybe TRBD1 (5 bases). Germline CDR1 is SEHNR and CDR2 is FQNEAQ (reference sequence). Trimming removed 5 bases from V and 5 bases from J, with 10 bases in between. The CDR3 is made up of 13 amino acids. CDR3: CASSLDTYQPQHF. DNA of the CDR3: TGTGCCAGCAGCCTGGACACCTATCAGCCCCAGCATTTT.

The chain uses TRBV27 and TRBJ2-1; possibly TRBD2 for D (7 bases). Trimming shortened V by 0 bases and J by 3 bases, and 9 bases separated the two germline ends. Per the germline V gene, CDR1 is MNHEY and CDR2 is SMNVEV (reference sequence). CDR3 length equals 15 residues. This CDR3 reads CASSLSGGHYNEQFF. Here the CDR3 DNA reads TGTGCCAGCAGTTTATCCGGGGGGCACTACAATGAGCAGTTCTTC.

The chain uses TRBV7-3 and TRBJ2-1; TRBD2 agrees at 7 bases. Germline-derived CDR1 and CDR2 are SGHTA and FQGTGA. The V segment lost 2 bases and the J segment 4 bases; nucleotides outside the gene matches: 5. This CDR3 has 15 amino acids. The DNA of the CDR3 is TGTGCCAGCAGCTTAGCAACTAGCGATTACAATGAGCAGTTCTTC. This translates into CASSLATSDYNEQFF.

The rearrangement links TRBV7-3 to TRBJ2-3, with 11 positions matching TRBD2. There are 15 residues in the CDR3. Germline V lookup: CDR1 SGHTA, CDR2 FQGTGA. Trimming removed 5 bases from V and 4 bases from J; junction bases left unmatched: 5. The CDR3 sequence: CASSPLAGAPDTQYF. CDR3 in DNA: TGTGCCAGCAGCCCACTAGCGGGAGCCCCAGATACGCAGTATTTT.

This clone has just a few counts. J is TRBJ1-5 and V is TRBV19; 8 bases fit TRBD1. The CDR3 has 15 residues. V lost 5 bases and J lost 4; bases outside the gene matches: 7. Germline-derived CDR1 and CDR2 are LNHDA and SQIVND (reference sequence). CDR3 DNA: TGTGCCAGTAGTTGGGCAGGGGGCATTAATCAGCCCCAGCATTTT. Amino acid sequence: CASSWAGGINQPQHF.

The chain uses TRBV5-1 and TRBJ2-5; 9 bases align to TRBD1. The V segment lost 0 bases and the J segment 5 bases; nucleotides outside the gene matches: 8. The germline V gene encodes CDR1 SGHRS and CDR2 YFSETQ. CDR3 length: 16 amino acids. The CDR3: CASSLGSGTGWETQYF. The CDR3 nucleotides are TGCGCCAGCAGCTTGGGCAGCGGGACAGGGTGGGAGACCCAGTACTTC.

CDR3 sequence (DNA): TGCAGCGTTAAGGCGGGAGGGCAAGAGACCCAGTACTTC. Its protein product is CSVKAGGQETQYF. The chain employs TRBV29-1 and TRBJ2-5, with 9 bases that match TRBD2. Germline CDR1 is SQVTM and CDR2 is ANQGSEA. The V and J ends lost 5 bases and 2 bases, in that order; junction bases with no gene match: 3. This CDR3 comprises 13 residues. Supplemented by reference TRBV29-1 and TRBJ2-5, the full variable domain reads SAVISQKPSRDICQRGTSLTIQCQVDSQVTMMFWYRQQPGQSLTLIATANQGSEATYESGFVIDKFPISRPNLTFSTLTVSNMSPEDSSIYLCSVKAGGQETQYFGPGTRLLVL.

The J gene is TRBJ1-5, the V gene TRBV5-6; D call uncertain. Trimming took 0 bases from V and 8 from J, leaving 15 bases between them. The CDR3 sequence is 15 residues long. Germline V CDR1 and CDR2: SGHDT, YYEEEE. In nucleotides, the CDR3 is TGTGCCAGCAGCTTGGGTCCGAGCCTCCCGAAGCCCCAGCATTTT. This translates into CASSLGPSLPKPQHF.